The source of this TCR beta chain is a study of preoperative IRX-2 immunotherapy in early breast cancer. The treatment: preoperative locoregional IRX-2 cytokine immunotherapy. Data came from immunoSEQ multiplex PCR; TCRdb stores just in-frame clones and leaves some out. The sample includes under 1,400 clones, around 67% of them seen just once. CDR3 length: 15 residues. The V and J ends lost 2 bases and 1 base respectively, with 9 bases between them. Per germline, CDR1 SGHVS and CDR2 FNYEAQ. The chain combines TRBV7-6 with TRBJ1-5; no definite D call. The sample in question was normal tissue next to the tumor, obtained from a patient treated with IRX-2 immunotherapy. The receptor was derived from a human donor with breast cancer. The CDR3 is CASSLSGRSNQPQHF. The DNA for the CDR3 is TGTGCCAGCAGCTTATCTGGGAGGAGCAATCAGCCCCAGCATTTT.